This T cell receptor (beta chain) was recovered during a study of early T cells in non-severe SARS-CoV-2 infection. For the study at large: Bulk RNA isolated from unsorted whole blood underwent sequencing; chains were not paired. Study findings and constraints: The VDJdb matching leaned toward anti-spike CD8 responses and overlooked private and CD4 specificities.

The TCR library protocol attached unique molecular identifiers to the individual cDNA molecules. TCRdb re-called the 5' RACE reads through MiXCR, storing one row per CDR3 protein. The sample has over 30,000 distinct CDR3 sequences; less than 8% are singletons. This clonotype was picked up many times. The antigen is undetermined. This TCR came from an adult who was a healthcare worker with PCR-confirmed SARS-CoV-2 infection or an uninfected control (not recorded which). Sequencing was carried out using whole blood.

CDR3 residues: CSVDRADSGNTIYF. CDR3 nucleotide sequence: TGCAGCGTTGATAGGGCGGACTCTGGAAACACCATATATTTT. The rearrangement joins TRBV29-1 to TRBJ1-3; D is uncertain. Trimming took off 3 bases at V and 0 bases at J, with 9 bases between the two ends. This CDR3 region has 14 residues. Germline values: CDR1 SQVTM, CDR2 ANQGSEA.